This T cell receptor (beta chain) was obtained from a study of CD8+CD57+ T cells in acquired aplastic anemia (dated 2018 in TCRdb). For context, the study as a whole: On average, sorted CD4+ and CD8+ cells yielded around 3.1 ug of extracted DNA, with a range of roughly 0.19 to 27.4 ug. A CD8+CD57+ expansion meant a frequency higher than the mean frequency seen in healthy subjects. Points the paper makes about the study in general: Twenty-nine CD8+ CDR3 sequences were shared between patients and controls but appeared highly expressed in patients and within their immunodominant clones. Patients and healthy controls showed no significant difference in CD8+ Simpson's diversity (P=0.060).

Flow cytometry had shown CD8+CD57+ cell expansion in the patients selected for sequencing. All patients had severe acquired aplastic anemia diagnosed by International Study of Aplastic Anemia and Agranulocytosis and Camitta criteria. Patients had received no therapy at the time of blood sampling. TCR repertoires of sorted CD4+ and CD8+ blood T cells from severe aplastic anemia patients and healthy subjects were deep-sequenced in the study. In the USA, patient enrollment took place under clinicaltrials.gov protocols 00001620, 01623167, 00001397, 00071045, 00081523 and 00961064. Ficoll-Paque density gradient centrifugation was used to isolate peripheral blood mononuclear cells. Before DNA extraction, CD4+ and CD8+ T cells were sorted by FACS or by magnetic beads. From its cysteine to its phenylalanine, the CDR3 spans 16 amino acids. Just CDR3 DNA is preserved here, 48 bases in frame from base 1. V lost 5 bases and J lost 8 bases; the stretch between them is 21 bases long.

With respect to this clonotype: The antigen it recognizes is unknown. Base quality data are lacking; no much larger clone is found one base away.

Genomic DNA served as template for TCR beta VDJ combination and CDR3 sequence profiling. An Illumina HiSeq 2000 was the platform used for TCR repertoire sequencing. The paper's data handling went like this. TRBV/TRBJ rearrangement plots, CDR3 size and DJ length profiles, and Simpson's diversity index were used to assess repertoires. The most abundant DNA sequence in the deep sequencing data was taken as the immunodominant clone. CDR3 amino acid sequences were checked for sharing between subjects and were compared against published repertoires and the VDJdb database. TCRdb trimmed the raw reads at Q25, called clones with MiXCR and kept productive beta chains. Each entry merges the rows of one CDR3 protein and shows their most common DNA and genes. For this entry, the V and J calls and clone size follow TCRdb and not the study's own pipeline. This sample gives 450,000 to 550,000 distinct CDR3 sequences in total; approximately 32% of them show up just once. The ten top clones hold roughly 0.8% of the sample.

The sequencing sample was made of sorted CD4+, CD8+, or CD8+CD57+ T cells (not recorded which) from PBMCs. The V and J segments used are TRBV12-3 or TRBV12-4 and TRBJ1-4, and the D gene may be TRBD1, 5 bases matching. The receptor's source is a human donor with aplastic anemia. The DNA is TGTGCCAGCAGTCAATACCGGGGAGGGGTTGGCGAAAAACTGTTTTTT. The resulting protein is CASSQYRGGVGEKLFF.